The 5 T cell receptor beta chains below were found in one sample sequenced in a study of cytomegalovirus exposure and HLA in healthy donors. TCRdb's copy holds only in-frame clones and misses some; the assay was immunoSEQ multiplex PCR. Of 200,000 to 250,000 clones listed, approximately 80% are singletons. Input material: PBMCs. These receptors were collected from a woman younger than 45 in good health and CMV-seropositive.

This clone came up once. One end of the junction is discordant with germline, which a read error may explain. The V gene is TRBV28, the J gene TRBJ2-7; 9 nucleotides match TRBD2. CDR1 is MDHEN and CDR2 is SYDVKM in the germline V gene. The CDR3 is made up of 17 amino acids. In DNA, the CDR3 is TGTGCCACCAGTCTCCGGCGGGAGGGGTGGCGGGGCTACGAGCAGTACTTC. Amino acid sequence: CATSLRREGWRGYEQYF.

Written as DNA, the CDR3 is TGTGCCAGCAGCTTGCAGTGGGACAGGACCGAGACCCAGTACTTC. Its protein product is CASSLQWDRTETQYF. The chain links TRBV5-4 to TRBJ2-5; 8 nucleotides match TRBD1. CDR1 and CDR2 from the germline V gene are SGHNT and YYREEE (reference sequence). CDR3 length: 15 amino acids. Losses at the gene ends were 1 base for V and 5 bases for J; bases not matched to a gene: 7.

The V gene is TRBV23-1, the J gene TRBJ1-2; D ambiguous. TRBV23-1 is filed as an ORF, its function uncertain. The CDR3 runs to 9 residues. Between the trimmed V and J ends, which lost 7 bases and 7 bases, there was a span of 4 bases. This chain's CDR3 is CASNPGYTF. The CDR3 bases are TGCGCCAGCAACCCTGGCTACACCTTC.

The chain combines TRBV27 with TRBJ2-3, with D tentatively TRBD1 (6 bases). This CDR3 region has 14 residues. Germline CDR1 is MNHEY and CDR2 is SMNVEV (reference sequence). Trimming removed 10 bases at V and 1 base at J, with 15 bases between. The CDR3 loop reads CATSGVRGTDTQYF. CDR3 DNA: TGTGCCACCTCAGGGGTCCGGGGCACAGATACGCAGTATTTT.

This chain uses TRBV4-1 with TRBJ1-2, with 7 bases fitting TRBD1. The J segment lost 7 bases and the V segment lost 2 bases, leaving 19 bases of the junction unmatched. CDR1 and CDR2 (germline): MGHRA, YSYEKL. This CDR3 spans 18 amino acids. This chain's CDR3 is CASSQLLIEGQMGRGYTF. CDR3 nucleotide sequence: TGCGCCAGCAGCCAACTACTCATTGAGGGACAGATGGGACGTGGCTACACCTTC.